This T cell receptor (beta chain) comes out of a study of T cell responses to AZD1222 COVID-19 vaccine. Across the whole study: Pooled samples include second doses given at about 4 or 12 weeks. General study results and limits: Clonal diversity may have been underestimated in mostly white British donors. Repertoires were sampled only after the peak T cell response. Compared with day 0, the breadth and depth of the Spike-specific TCR repertoire rose significantly after two doses of AZD1222.

This CDR3 is built from 14 residues. CDR1 SGHNT and CDR2 YYREEE come from the germline V gene (reference sequence). Trimming shortened V by 3 bases and J by 3 bases, and 13 bases separated the two germline ends. Profiling relied on immunoSEQ multiplex PCR, and the TCRdb table lists in-frame clones only, not all of them. The table has about 29,000 clones, 93% seen once; the top ten hold 8.1%. On this clone: Its matching antigen is unknown.

This chain links TRBV5-4 with TRBJ2-7; possibly TRBD2 for D (5 bases). This sequence originates from an adult in good health. The input for sequencing was peripheral blood, taken on day 0 of AZD1222 vaccination. DNA of the CDR3: TGTGCCAGCAGCTCCCGGGGTGTAAACTACGAGCAGTACTTC. Its translation is CASSSRGVNYEQYF.